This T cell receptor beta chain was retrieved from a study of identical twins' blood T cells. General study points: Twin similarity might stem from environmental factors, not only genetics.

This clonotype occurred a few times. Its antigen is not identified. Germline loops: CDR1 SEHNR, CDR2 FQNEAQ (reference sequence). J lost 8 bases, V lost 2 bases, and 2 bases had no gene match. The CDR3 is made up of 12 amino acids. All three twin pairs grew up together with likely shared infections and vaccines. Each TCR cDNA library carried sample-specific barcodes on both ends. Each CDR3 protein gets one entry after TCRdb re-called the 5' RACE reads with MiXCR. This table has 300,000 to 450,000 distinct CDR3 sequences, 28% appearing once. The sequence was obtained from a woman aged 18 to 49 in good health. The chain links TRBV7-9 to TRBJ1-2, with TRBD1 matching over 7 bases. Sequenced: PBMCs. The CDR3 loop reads CASSLKGQGYTF. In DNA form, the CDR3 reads TGTGCCAGCAGCTTAAAGGGACAGGGCTACACCTTC.